These T cell receptor beta chains were read from a single sample in a study of T cells in tuberculosis. TCRdb's copy holds only in-frame clones and misses some; the assay was immunoSEQ multiplex PCR. This sample has fewer than 40,000 clones, with less than 95% found just once. The sequenced sample was PBMCs. The receptors shown here come from a donor aged 5-35 years with latent tuberculosis or without tuberculosis infection. CDR3s include the opening cysteine and the closing phenylalanine or tryptophan. The order of the fields is clone size, V gene, D gene, J gene, CDR3 protein, CDR3 DNA. D genes are given only for firm matches. A row's size may be missing; if present it is once, few, many or a size class.

>.|TRBV10-3|.|TRBJ2-5
CAISDSRQETQYF
TGTGCCATCAGTGATTCACGGCAAGAGACCCAGTACTTC
>.|TRBV5-4|.|TRBJ1-2
CASSRGQLYGYTF
TGTGCCAGCAGCCGAGGACAGCTCTATGGCTACACCTTC
>.|TRBV25-1|TRBD1|TRBJ1-2
CASSVGDRGLLYGYTF
TGTGCCAGCAGTGTGGGGGACAGGGGGCTTCTCTATGGCTACACCTTC
>.|TRBV18|TRBD1|TRBJ2-3
CASSPPRTGPSTDTQYF
TGTGCCAGCTCACCACCTAGGACAGGGCCCTCCACAGATACGCAGTATTTT
>.|TRBV2|TRBD1|TRBJ1-2
CASTPDRAGSGYTF
TGTGCCAGCACCCCGGACAGGGCGGGAAGCGGCTACACCTTC
>.|TRBV6-6|.|TRBJ1-4
CASSTGNEKLFF
TGTGCCAGCAGTACCGGGAATGAAAAACTGTTTTTT
>once|TRBV5-4|.|TRBJ2-1
CASSLARTHNEQFF
TGTGCCAGCAGCTTGGCCCGGACTCACAATGAGCAGTTCTTC
>.|TRBV18|TRBD2|TRBJ2-7
CASSPRSGTTYEQYF
TGTGCCAGCTCACCACGGTCCGGGACTACCTACGAGCAGTACTTC
>.|TRBV5-1|TRBD1|TRBJ2-7
CASSLARTGSYEQYF
TGCGCCAGCAGCTTGGCCAGGACAGGCTCCTACGAGCAGTACTTC
>.|TRBV6-5|.|TRBJ2-3
CASSGEATDTQYF
TGTGCCAGCAGTGGGGAGGCCACAGATACGCAGTATTTT
>.|TRBV6-6|TRBD1|TRBJ1-1
CASSRTGGDTEAFF
TGTGCCAGCAGTCGGACAGGGGGGGACACTGAAGCTTTCTTT
>.|TRBV6-6|.|TRBJ1-1
CASSFREGAEAFF
TGTGCCAGCAGTTTCCGCGAGGGGGCTGAAGCTTTCTTT
>.|TRBV5-4|.|TRBJ2-5
CASSREEATQYF
TGTGCCAGCAGCCGAGAGGAGGCGACCCAGTACTTC
>.|TRBV18|.|TRBJ1-5
CASSVRGQPQHF
TGTGCCAGCTCAGTCAGGGGTCAGCCCCAGCATTTT
>.|TRBV7-6|.|TRBJ2-5
CASSFIIRPETQYF
TGTGCCAGCAGCTTTATTATCAGGCCGGAGACCCAGTACTTC
>.|TRBV5-1|TRBD1|TRBJ2-3
CASSLDRGTDTQYF
TGCGCCAGCAGCTTGGACAGGGGAACAGATACGCAGTATTTT
>.|TRBV5-1|TRBD2|TRBJ2-7
CASSLEGGGLYEQYF
TGCGCCAGCAGCTTGGAGGGCGGGGGACTCTACGAGCAGTACTTC
>.|TRBV9|.|TRBJ2-7
CASSVSRDWVYEQYF
TGTGCCAGCAGCGTATCCCGGGATTGGGTCTACGAGCAGTACTTC
>.|TRBV5-4|TRBD1|TRBJ2-2
CASSKRDRLLSTGELFF
TGTGCCAGCAGCAAAAGGGACAGGCTGCTTTCTACCGGGGAGCTGTTTTTT
>.|TRBV29-1|TRBD1|TRBJ2-2
CSVDRGAGELFF
TGCAGCGTGGACAGGGGAGCCGGGGAGCTGTTTTTT
>once|TRBV10-1|.|TRBJ2-5
CASSEDRKETQYF
TGCGCCAGCAGTGAGGACAGGAAAGAGACCCAGTACTTC
>.|TRBV14|TRBD1|TRBJ1-1
CASSQDLGQGSKNTEAFF
TGTGCCAGCAGCCAAGATCTGGGACAGGGAAGTAAGAACACTGAAGCTTTCTTT
>.|TRBV15|.|TRBJ2-7
CATSRVGANRTYEQYF
TGTGCCACCAGCAGAGTGGGGGCCAACAGAACCTACGAGCAGTACTTC
>once|TRBV29-1|TRBD2|TRBJ2-3
CSVETSGRLLDTQYF
TGCAGCGTTGAAACTAGCGGGAGGTTGTTAGATACGCAGTATTTT
>.|TRBV27|TRBD2|TRBJ2-3
CASSSTLLSGRAADTQYF
TGTGCCAGCAGTTCCACATTACTTAGCGGGAGGGCGGCCGATACGCAGTATTTT
>.|TRBV6-1|.|TRBJ1-2
CASSEYRQRNPYGYTF
TGTGCCAGCAGTGAATATCGACAGCGTAATCCATATGGCTACACCTTC
>.|TRBV15|.|TRBJ1-5
CATSRDVKGRPQHF
TGTGCCACCAGCAGAGATGTCAAGGGGCGGCCCCAGCATTTT
>.|TRBV6-6|.|TRBJ1-2
CASSSRRRDGYTF
TGTGCCAGCAGCTCCCGGCGCAGGGATGGCTACACCTTC
>few|TRBV30|.|TRBJ1-5
CAWSPLFSNQPQHF
TGTGCCTGGAGCCCACTCTTTAGCAATCAGCCCCAGCATTTT
>.|TRBV10-1|.|TRBJ2-1
CASSERTSQGSEQFF
TGCGCCAGCAGTGAGAGGACCTCCCAGGGTAGTGAGCAGTTCTTC
>.|TRBV30|TRBD1|TRBJ1-1
CARDRVNTEAFF
TGTGCCAGGGACAGGGTGAACACTGAAGCTTTCTTT
>.|TRBV27|TRBD2|TRBJ2-7
CASSLGQGLAGVEQYF
TGTGCCAGCTCCCTCGGTCAGGGACTAGCGGGAGTCGAGCAGTACTTC
>.|TRBV7-8|.|TRBJ2-7
CASSLVRAGSYEQYF
TGTGCCAGCAGCTTAGTCCGCGCGGGGTCCTACGAGCAGTACTTC
>.|TRBV5-5|.|TRBJ2-5
CASSGPSSQETQYF
TGTGCCAGCAGCGGCCCTAGCAGCCAAGAGACCCAGTACTTC
>.|TRBV7-2|.|TRBJ1-3
CASSYSLESGNTIYF
TGTGCCAGCAGCTATAGCCTAGAGTCTGGAAACACCATATATTTT
>.|TRBV11-2|TRBD1|TRBJ1-1
CASSWVKGAGTEAFF
TGTGCCAGCAGTTGGGTAAAGGGGGCGGGCACTGAAGCTTTCTTT
>.|TRBV18|TRBD2|TRBJ2-3
CASSLGTSGIDTQYF
TGTGCCAGCTCACTCGGGACTAGCGGGATAGATACGCAGTATTTT
>.|TRBV5-5|.|TRBJ2-1
CASSFGIYNEQFF
TGTGCCAGCAGCTTCGGGATTTACAATGAGCAGTTCTTC
>.|TRBV19|TRBD1|TRBJ1-1
CASSSGQGAAKNTEAFF
TGTGCCAGTAGTAGCGGACAGGGGGCTGCAAAGAACACTGAAGCTTTCTTT
>.|TRBV7-3|TRBD2|TRBJ2-5
CASSLSGTRRETQYF
TGTGCCAGCAGCTTAAGTGGGACTAGGCGAGAGACCCAGTACTTC
>.|TRBV10-1|TRBD2|TRBJ2-1
CASKIGTTVDEQFF
TGCGCCAGCAAAATCGGGACTACCGTCGACGAGCAGTTCTTC
>.|TRBV7-3|TRBD2|TRBJ2-1
CASSPGLAARNEQFF
TGTGCCAGCAGCCCCGGACTAGCGGCCCGGAATGAGCAGTTCTTC
>.|TRBV7-2|TRBD2|TRBJ2-1
CASSPSGRTEQFF
TGTGCCAGCAGTCCTAGCGGGAGGACTGAGCAGTTCTTC
>.|TRBV19|TRBD1|TRBJ2-7
CASSTFLQGANEQYF
TGTGCCAGTAGTACCTTCCTACAGGGGGCAAACGAGCAGTACTTC
>few|TRBV30|.|TRBJ1-2
CAWRGGNYGYTF
TGTGCCTGGAGGGGGGGGAACTATGGCTACACCTTC
>.|TRBV4-2|TRBD2|TRBJ2-1
CASSQTGTRDNEQFF
TGTGCCAGCAGCCAGACCGGGACTAGGGACAATGAGCAGTTCTTC
>.|TRBV7-3|TRBD2|TRBJ2-1
CASSSPLAGVNEQFF
TGTGCCAGCAGCTCTCCACTAGCGGGAGTCAATGAGCAGTTCTTC
>.|TRBV7-9|.|TRBJ1-4
CASRNNEELFF
TGTGCCAGCAGGAACAATGAGGAACTGTTTTTT
>.|TRBV27|.|TRBJ2-1
CASSLPGQNYNEQFF
TGTGCCAGCAGTTTACCGGGACAAAACTACAATGAGCAGTTCTTC
>.|TRBV5-1|.|TRBJ1-2
CASSPYAGGYGYTF
TGCGCCAGCAGCCCATATGCGGGGGGCTATGGCTACACCTTC
>.|TRBV6-5|TRBD2|TRBJ2-1
CASTRLAGNNEQFF
TGTGCCAGCACCCGACTAGCGGGGAACAATGAGCAGTTCTTC
>.|TRBV28|TRBD1|TRBJ2-1
CASSHRDRDYNEQFF
TGTGCCAGCAGTCACCGGGACAGGGACTACAATGAGCAGTTCTTC
>.|TRBV29-1|TRBD1|TRBJ1-2
CSVRQGRGYTF
TGCAGCGTACGACAGGGTCGTGGCTACACCTTC
>.|TRBV6-5|TRBD1|TRBJ2-1
CASSRDRAYNEQFF
TGTGCCAGCAGCCGGGACAGGGCCTACAATGAGCAGTTCTTC
>.|TRBV5-1|.|TRBJ2-1
CASSFVDREQFF
TGCGCCAGCAGCTTTGTAGATCGGGAGCAGTTCTTC
>.|TRBV27|.|TRBJ2-7
CASSSADLSSYEQYF
TGTGCCAGCAGTTCGGCGGACTTAAGCTCCTACGAGCAGTACTTC
>.|TRBV4-3|TRBD2|TRBJ2-3
CASSQETGLAGEVTAEDTQYF
TGCGCCAGCAGCCAGGAGACGGGACTAGCGGGAGAAGTGACGGCGGAAGATACGCAGTATTTT
>once|TRBV27|.|TRBJ2-1
CATHRADNEQFF
TGTGCCACGCACAGGGCCGACAATGAGCAGTTCTTC